The clone carrying this T cell receptor (beta chain) was seen more than once but under ten times. J was trimmed by 4 bases and V by 6 bases; bases with no gene match: 5. Germline V gene data show CDR1 as SNHLY and CDR2 as FYNNEI. The CDR3 runs 15 residues. TCRdb re-derived calls from the RT-PCR reads in MiXCR, one entry per CDR3 protein. The sample carries roughly 940,000 distinct CDR3 sequences, approximately 18% recorded once. These data belong to a study of patients and donors after allogeneic stem cell transplantation. This TCR was sampled from a human donor who was either an allogeneic HSCT recipient or a stem cell or donor lymphocyte infusion donor (not recorded which). It is not recorded whose cells these are; they may come from a transplant donor. The sequencing input was blood, either unsorted or a sorted T cell fraction (not recorded which). This rearrangement joins TRBV2 to TRBJ2-2; 10 bases fit TRBD2. CDR3 protein: CASSLTSGFTGELFF. The CDR3 DNA reads as TGTGCCAGCAGCCTGACTAGCGGGTTCACCGGGGAGCTGTTTTTT.